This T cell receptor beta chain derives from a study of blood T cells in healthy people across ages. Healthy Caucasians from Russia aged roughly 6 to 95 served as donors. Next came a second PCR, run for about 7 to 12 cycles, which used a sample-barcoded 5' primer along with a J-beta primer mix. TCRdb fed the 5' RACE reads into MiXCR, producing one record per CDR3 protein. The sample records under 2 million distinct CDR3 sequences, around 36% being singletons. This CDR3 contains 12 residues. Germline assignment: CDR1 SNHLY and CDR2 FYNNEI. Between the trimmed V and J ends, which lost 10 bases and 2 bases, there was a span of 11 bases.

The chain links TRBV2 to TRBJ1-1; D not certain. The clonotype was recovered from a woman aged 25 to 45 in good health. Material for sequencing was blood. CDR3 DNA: TGTGCCACCCGTAGGGCAAACACTGAAGCTTTCTTT. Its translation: CATRRANTEAFF.